The clone carrying this TCR beta chain was observed a handful of times. Regarding time point: sample taken at primary tumor resection. Whole RNA came from tumor, nontumor lung or frozen PBMC and was sequenced without being sorted. Each TCR cDNA molecule carried a unique molecular identifier. TCRdb used MiXCR to reprocess the 5' RACE reads, holding one entry per CDR3 protein. Of around 89,000 distinct CDR3 sequences listed, 10% to 15% are singletons. This specimen belongs to a study of spatial heterogeneity in lung cancer. The wider study: Alpha-chain detections were consistently fewer than beta-chain detections among the sequences.

The CDR3 loop spans 15 amino acids. Germline lookup yields CDR1 SGHDT and CDR2 YYEEEE. The V end was cut by 4 bases, the J end by 5 bases, with 13 bases between. V gene TRBV5-6 combines with J gene TRBJ1-6; D perhaps matches TRBD1 (5 bases). The receptor comes from a male donor with early-stage non-small cell lung cancer. The source was PBMCs, collected at surgery. CDR3 bases: TGTGCCAGCAGCCGCGGGACCCTCAATAATTCACCCCTCCACTTT. Protein product: CASSRGTLNNSPLHF. The entire variable domain, with the rest obtained from reference TRBV5-6 and TRBJ1-6, is as follows: DAGVTQSPTHLIKTRGQQVTLRCSPKSGHDTVSWYQQALGQGPQFIFQYYEEEERQRGNFPDRFSGHQFPNYSSELNVNALLLGDSALYLCASSRGTLNNSPLHFGNGTRLTVT.